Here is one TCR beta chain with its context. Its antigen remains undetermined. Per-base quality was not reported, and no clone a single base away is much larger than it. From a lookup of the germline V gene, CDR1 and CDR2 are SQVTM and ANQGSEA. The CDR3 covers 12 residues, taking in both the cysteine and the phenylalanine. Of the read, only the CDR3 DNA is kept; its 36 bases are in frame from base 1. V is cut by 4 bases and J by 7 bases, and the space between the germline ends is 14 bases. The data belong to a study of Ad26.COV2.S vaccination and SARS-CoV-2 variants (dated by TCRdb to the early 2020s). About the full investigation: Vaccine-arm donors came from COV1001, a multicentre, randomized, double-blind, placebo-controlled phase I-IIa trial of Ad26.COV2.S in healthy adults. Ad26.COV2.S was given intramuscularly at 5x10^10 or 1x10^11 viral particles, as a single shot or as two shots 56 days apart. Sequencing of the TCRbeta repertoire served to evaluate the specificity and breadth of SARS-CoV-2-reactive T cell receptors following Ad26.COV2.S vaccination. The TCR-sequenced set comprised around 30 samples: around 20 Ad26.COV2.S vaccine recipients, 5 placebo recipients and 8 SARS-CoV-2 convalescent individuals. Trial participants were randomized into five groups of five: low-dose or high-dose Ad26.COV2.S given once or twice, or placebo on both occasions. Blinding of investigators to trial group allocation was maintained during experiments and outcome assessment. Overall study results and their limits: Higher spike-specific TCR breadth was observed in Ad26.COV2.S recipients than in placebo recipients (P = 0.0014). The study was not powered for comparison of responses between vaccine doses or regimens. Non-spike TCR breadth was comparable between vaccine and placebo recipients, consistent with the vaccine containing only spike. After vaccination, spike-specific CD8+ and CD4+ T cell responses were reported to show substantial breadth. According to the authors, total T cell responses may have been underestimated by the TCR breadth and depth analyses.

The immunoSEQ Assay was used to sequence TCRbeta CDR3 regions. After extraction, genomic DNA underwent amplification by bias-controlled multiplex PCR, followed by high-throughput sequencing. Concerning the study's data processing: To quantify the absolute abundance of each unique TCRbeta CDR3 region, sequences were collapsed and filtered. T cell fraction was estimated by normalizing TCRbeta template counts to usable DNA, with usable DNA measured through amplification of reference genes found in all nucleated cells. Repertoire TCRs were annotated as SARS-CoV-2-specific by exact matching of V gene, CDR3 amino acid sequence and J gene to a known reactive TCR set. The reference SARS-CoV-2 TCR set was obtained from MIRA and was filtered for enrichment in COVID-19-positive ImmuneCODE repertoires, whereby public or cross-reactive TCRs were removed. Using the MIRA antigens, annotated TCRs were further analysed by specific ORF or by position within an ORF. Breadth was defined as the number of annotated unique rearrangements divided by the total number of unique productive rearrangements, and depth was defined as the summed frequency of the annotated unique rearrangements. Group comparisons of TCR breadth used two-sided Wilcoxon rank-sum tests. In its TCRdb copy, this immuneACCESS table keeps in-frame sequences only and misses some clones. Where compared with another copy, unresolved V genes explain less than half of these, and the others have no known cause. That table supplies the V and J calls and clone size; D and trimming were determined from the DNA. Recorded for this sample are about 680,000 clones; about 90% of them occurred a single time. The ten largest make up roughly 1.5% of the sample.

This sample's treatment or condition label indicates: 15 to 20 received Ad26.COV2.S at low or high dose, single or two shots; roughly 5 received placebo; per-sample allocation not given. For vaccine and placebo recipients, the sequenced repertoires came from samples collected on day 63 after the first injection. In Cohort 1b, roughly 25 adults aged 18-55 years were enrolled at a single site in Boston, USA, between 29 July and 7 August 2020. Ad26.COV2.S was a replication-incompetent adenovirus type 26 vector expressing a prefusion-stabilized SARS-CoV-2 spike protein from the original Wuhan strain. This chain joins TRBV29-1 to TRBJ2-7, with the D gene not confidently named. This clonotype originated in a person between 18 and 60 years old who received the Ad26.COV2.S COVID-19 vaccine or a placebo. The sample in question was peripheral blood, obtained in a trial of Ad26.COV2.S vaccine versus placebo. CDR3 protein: CSVGTTAREQYF. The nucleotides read TGCAGCGTTGGAACTACCGCAAGGGAGCAGTACTTC.